This T cell receptor beta chain was captured by sequencing in a study of regulatory T cells in long-lasting Graves disease. Overall study results and limits: TCR diversity was lower in persistent Graves' patients (versus newly diagnosed ones).

Stated time point: newly diagnosed GD, antithyroid drugs for less than 3 months. With RNA extracted from PBMCs as input, the TCR library was made. V lost 2 bases and J lost 2, with 12 bases in between. CDR1 and CDR2 from the germline V gene are SGHKS and YYEKEE (reference sequence). The length of the CDR3 is 15 residues. This clonotype has ten or more counts. Its antigen is as yet unknown. Arm-PCR of CDR3 regions and iRepertoire HTBI primers were the basis on which TCR beta libraries were built. Per the original data handling: Sample data revealed fewer than 70 TRBV and 11 to 15 TRBJ segments. TCRdb reprocessed the multiplex PCR reads via MiXCR and lists one record per CDR3 protein. The V and J calls, along with clone size, are taken from TCRdb and not from the paper's own processing. The data contain 530,000 or so distinct CDR3 sequences, roughly 12% of them seen just once; the ten biggest clones take up more than 8.5%.

These same data were also listed under a study on T cells in Graves' hyperthyroidism and ophthalmopathy.

The source of this sequence is a man aged 25 to 40 with Graves disease. V and J are TRBV5-5 and TRBJ2-3, with D possibly being TRBD1 or TRBD2 (5 bases each). The sample consisted of peripheral blood mononuclear cells (PBMCs), taken at new diagnosis, from a patient treated with antithyroid drugs. Here the CDR3 DNA reads TGTGCCAGCAGCTTCTCGGGACGGAACACAGATACGCAGTATTTT. Its protein product is CASSFSGRNTDTQYF.